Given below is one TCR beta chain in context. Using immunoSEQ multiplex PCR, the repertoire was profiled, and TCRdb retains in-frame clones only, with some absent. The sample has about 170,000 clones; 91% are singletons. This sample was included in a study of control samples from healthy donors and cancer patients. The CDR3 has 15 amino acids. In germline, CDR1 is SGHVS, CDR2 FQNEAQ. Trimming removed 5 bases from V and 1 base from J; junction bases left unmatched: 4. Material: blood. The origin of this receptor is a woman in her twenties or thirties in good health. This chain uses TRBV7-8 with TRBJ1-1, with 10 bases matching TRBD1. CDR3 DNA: TGTGCCAGCAGCCCAAGGACAGGGGGGAACACTGAAGCTTTCTTT. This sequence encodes CASSPRTGGNTEAFF.